What follows are 13 T cell receptor beta chains derived from one specimen sequenced in a study of T cell responses to AZD1222 COVID-19 vaccine. The table came from immunoSEQ multiplex PCR; TCRdb's copy has only in-frame clones and leaves some out. This table holds 250,000 to 300,000 clones, 94% found once. Sequencing was performed on peripheral blood, taken 28 days after the second AZD1222 dose. The receptors derive from an adult who received the AZD1222 COVID-19 vaccine.

The chain recombines TRBV6-6 with TRBJ1-5, with D perhaps matching TRBD1 (5 bases). Germline-derived CDR1 and CDR2 are MNHNY and SVGAGI (reference sequence). The CDR3 is 12 residues long. Deletions cut 5 bases from V and 11 bases from J, with 13 bases between. CDR3: CASSPGGSTQHF. As DNA, the CDR3 is TGTGCCAGCAGTCCCGGGGGATCGACCCAGCATTTT.

The chain's CDR3 is CASSLSRWANTEAFF. The CDR3 nucleotides are TGTGCCAGCAGTTTATCTCGCTGGGCCAACACTGAAGCTTTCTTT. The chain carries TRBV28 and TRBJ1-1, with D unclear. V was shortened by 1 base and J by 2 bases, with 11 bases between the two germline ends. Per germline, CDR1 MDHEN and CDR2 SYDVKM. The CDR3 covers 15 residues.

This chain uses TRBV19 with TRBJ1-5; the D is unclear. The CDR3 sequence is 15 residues long. Germline V gives CDR1 LNHDA, CDR2 SQIVND (reference sequence). V gave up 3 bases and J gave up 5 bases, with 14 bases separating them. The CDR3 coding sequence is TGTGCCAGTAGTATCCGGGGTTGGAGCGATCAGCCCCAGCATTTT. Translating gives CASSIRGWSDQPQHF.

The chain employs TRBV7-9 and TRBJ1-3; D gene uncertain. Trimming took 5 bases from V and 0 from J, leaving 8 bases between them. CDR1 SEHNR and CDR2 FQNEAQ come from the germline V gene (reference sequence). The length of the CDR3 is 14 residues. This CDR3 is CASSPVSSGNTIYF. CDR3 DNA: TGTGCCAGCAGCCCTGTCAGCTCTGGAAACACCATATATTTT.

Here the CDR3 DNA reads TGTGCCAGCAGTGAGGTGGAGGGGGAAGAGAACACTGAAGCTTTCTTT. Protein product: CASSEVEGEENTEAFF. V is TRBV28 and J is TRBJ1-1, with a tentative D call TRBD1 (6 bases). Germline V gene data show CDR1 as MDHEN and CDR2 as SYDVKM. The length of the CDR3 is 16 residues. V lost 5 bases to trimming and J lost 1 base, with 17 bases between them.

The V gene is TRBV7-6, the J gene TRBJ2-1, with TRBD1 identical over 10 bases. The germline CDR1 and CDR2 sequences are SGHVS and FNYEAQ. Germline trimming cut 0 bases from V and 5 bases from J; bases unmatched to any gene: 4. CDR3 length: 16 amino acids. The DNA of the CDR3 is TGTGCCAGCAGCTTAGCGACTGGGACAGGGGACAATGAGCAGTTCTTC. Residues: CASSLATGTGDNEQFF.

The J gene is TRBJ2-1, the V gene TRBV28; possibly TRBD1 for D (5 bases). Per germline, CDR1 MDHEN and CDR2 SYDVKM. The CDR3 totals 15 residues. Trimming cost V 2 bases and J 8 bases, with 16 bases left between them. For the CDR3, the DNA is TGTGCCAGCAGTTTAGGTCAGGGTAGTTTCGATGAGCAGTTCTTC. Its translation: CASSLGQGSFDEQFF.

The chain carries TRBV14 and TRBJ1-2; D unresolved. The CDR3 extends over 14 amino acids. The V gene's germline CDR1 is SGHDN and CDR2 FVKESK. V was clipped by 1 base and J by 4 bases, with 10 bases between them. The CDR3 DNA reads TGTGCCAGCAGCCAAGGAAGTCTCGGCTATGGCTACACCTTC. It codes for CASSQGSLGYGYTF.

The V gene is TRBV19, the J gene TRBJ2-5, with 14 bases fitting TRBD2. This CDR3 is 15 amino acids long. Germline CDR1 is LNHDA and CDR2 is SQIVND (reference sequence). The V segment lost 6 bases and the J segment 3 bases; nucleotides outside the gene matches: 3. DNA for the CDR3: TGTGCCAGTAGACCGGGACTAGCGGGAGAAGAGACCCAGTACTTC. This encodes CASRPGLAGEETQYF.

This chain links TRBV18 with TRBJ2-5, with 8 bases that match TRBD2. This CDR3 has 14 residues. The germline CDR1 and CDR2 sequences are KGHSH and LQKENI. Trimming at V came to 3 bases and at J to 4 bases, leaving 4 bases not matched to a gene. CDR3 amino acids: CASSPGLGGETQYF. The CDR3 nucleotides are TGTGCCAGCTCACCGGGACTAGGGGGAGAGACCCAGTACTTC. Using reference TRBV18 and TRBJ2-5 for the parts outside the CDR3, the full variable domain is NAGVMQNPRHLVRRRGQEARLRCSPMKGHSHVYWYRQLPEEGLKFMVYLQKENIIDESGMPKERFSAEFPKEGPSILRIQQVVRGDSAAYFCASSPGLGGETQYFGPGTRLLVL.

This chain uses TRBV5-4 with TRBJ2-1, with 12 positions matching TRBD2. J lost 3 bases, V lost 4 bases, and 2 bases had no gene match. Germline V gene lookup returns CDR1 SGHNT and CDR2 YYREEE (reference sequence). The CDR3 contains 15 residues. The CDR3 loop reads CASSLAGGNYNEQFF. In DNA, the CDR3 is TGTGCCAGCAGCCTAGCGGGAGGGAACTACAATGAGCAGTTCTTC.

The chain recombines TRBV12-3 or TRBV12-4 with TRBJ2-3; unclear D gene. The CDR3 runs 12 residues. V lost 4 bases and J 1 base, leaving 3 bases between the germline ends. Here the CDR3 DNA reads TGTGCCAGCAGTTGGGGCACAGATACGCAGTATTTT. Translated: CASSWGTDTQYF.

This clone was observed once. The rearrangement uses TRBV12-3 or TRBV12-4 and TRBJ2-1; the D is unclear. V lost 3 bases and J 9 bases, leaving 9 bases between the germline ends. The CDR3 length is 12 residues. Here the CDR3 reads CASSLERSEQFF. Written as DNA, the CDR3 is TGTGCCAGCAGTTTGGAGCGAAGTGAGCAGTTCTTC.